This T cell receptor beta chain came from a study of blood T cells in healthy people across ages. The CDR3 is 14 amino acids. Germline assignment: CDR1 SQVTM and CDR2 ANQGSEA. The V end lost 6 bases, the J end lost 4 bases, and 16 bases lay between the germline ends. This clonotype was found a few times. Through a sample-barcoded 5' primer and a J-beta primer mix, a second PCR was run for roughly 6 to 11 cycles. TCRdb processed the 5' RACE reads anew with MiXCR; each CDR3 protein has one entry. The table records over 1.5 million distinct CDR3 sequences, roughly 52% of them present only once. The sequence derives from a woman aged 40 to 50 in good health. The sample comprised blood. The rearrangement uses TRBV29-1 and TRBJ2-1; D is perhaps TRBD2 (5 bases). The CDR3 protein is CSVPRGSLYNEQFF. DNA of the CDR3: TGCAGCGTACCGCGAGGGAGCCTTTACAATGAGCAGTTCTTC.